This T cell receptor beta chain was identified in a study of cytomegalovirus exposure and HLA in healthy donors (TCRdb year 2017). At the level of the whole study: An earlier analysis of 587 of the donors reported under 300 Gb of sequence data and approximately 120 million unique TCR beta sequences obtained from 180 million or so T cells. About 280 gigabases of sequencing data and around 88 million unique TCR sequences made up an early release that covered 500 to 650 HLA-typed donors. Among the roughly 430 genotyped donors, under 90% belonged to the genetic ancestry cluster associated with self-reported Caucasian donors. The aim of the study was to test whether cataloging public T cell receptors could identify signatures of past pathogen exposure. The study used immunosequencing to profile the T cell repertoires of 600 to 850 subjects and linked those repertoires to cytomegalovirus serostatus. Along with the 666-subject first cohort, a separate validation cohort of over a hundred different subjects was used. High-throughput TCR immunosequencing, statistical association of individual TCRs with disease status, and machine learning were combined to predict cytomegalovirus infection status. To study patterns of TCR occurrence, a later analysis re-analyzed previously published TCR beta repertoires from 666 donors and added high-resolution HLA genotyping. Rather than drawing on any new phenotypic data, the later analysis identified candidate immune exposures from TCR beta sequences and the way those sequences occurred across donors. An earlier analysis of around 640 of the donors used high-throughput TCR beta sequencing to judge whether each TCR beta V gene segment behaved as functional or pseudogenic. Alongside the repertoire data, information on donor age, sex, ethnicity and CMV serostatus was compiled. In a later genetic analysis, genome-wide SNP genotypes for about 60% of the 666 donors were used, and that subset was treated as a discovery cohort. Every discovery cohort repertoire had been produced on one sequencing platform. Class I and class II HLA loci were covered by the typing at four-digit resolution. The number of donors typed differed by locus, with 629-630 for A, B, C, DRB1 and DQB1, roughly 520 for DQA1, 600 to 610 for DPA1, and approximately 470 for DPB1. A few DR-DQ haplotypes were treated as single units for association and clustering because of strong linkage in the cohort. Among 398 genotyped donors of the cohort, an average of approximately 240,000 unique TCR beta nucleotide sequences were sequenced per donor, about a sixth of them non-productive.

With respect to this clone: This receptor's antigen is unknown. There are no base qualities to consult, and no much larger clone falls within one base.

In total, fewer than 750 healthy bone marrow donors made up the cohort. At the time of sampling, every cohort member was nominally healthy, though immune exposures that went unrecorded were likely present. CMV serostatus was recorded as positive for about 300 and negative for about 50% of the 666 cohort members, whereas no CMV serostatus was recorded for the donor in question. Each donor provided a peripheral blood sample, and peripheral blood mononuclear cells were used for TCR beta sequencing. Genomic DNA was extracted from the blood cell samples with the Qiagen DNeasy Blood Extraction Kit. Library construction relied on the immunoSEQ multiplex PCR assay. The multiplex PCR relied on a mix of 60 forward primers for TCR Vbeta segments and 13 reverse primers for TCR Jbeta segments. The CDR3 region of rearranged TCR beta genes was amplified from genomic DNA with a multiplex PCR assay. The Illumina HiSeq System was used to sequence the amplified TCR beta libraries as 87-base-pair reads. As for the authors' bioinformatics: A later analysis counted tens of millions of unique TCR beta chains across the 670 or so repertoires, and 9.5 million to 11 million of these chains were shared by at least two donors. Raw reads were error-corrected and collapsed into unique sequences by a nearest-neighbor algorithm in which closely related sequences were merged to remove PCR and sequencing errors. CDR3 sequences were aligned to IMGT reference sequences to assign V, D and J gene segments. For a sequence to be retained, a match of at least six nucleotides was required to both a V gene segment and a J gene segment. A rearrangement counted as productive if the CDR3 had no stop codons and remained in frame with V and J, and every other rearrangement counted as non-productive. CDR3 was defined by IMGT convention, running from the second conserved V-encoded cysteine to the conserved J-encoded phenylalanine. The earlier analysis of 450 to 750 of the donors excluded any sequence lacking an unambiguous match to a single V gene segment. In an earlier analysis of roughly 500 of the donors, V segments were called functional above 56.7% productive rearrangements and were called segregating when the between-donor standard deviation exceeded 5%. A statistical classification framework was developed to diagnose cytomegalovirus status using the catalog of TCR beta chain sequences. A later analysis assigned V and J genes by comparing TCR nucleotide sequences with IMGT/GENE-DB human TR gene sequences. Using the TCRdist pipeline, a later analysis assigned CDR3 sequences along with most-parsimonious VDJ recombination scenarios. In a later analysis, each TCR beta chain was defined by its CDR3 amino acid sequence together with its V-gene family, and reads without a unique V-gene family were excluded. As a way to deal with suspected cross-contamination and a sequencing artifact, a later analysis dropped 592 nucleotide sequences that were highly shared and had low generation probability. In a later analysis, a clonal expansion index was calculated for each public chain from normalized within-repertoire ranks of inferred template counts. In a later analysis, generation probabilities were computed with a VDJ recombination model fitted to out-of-frame rearrangements, and the resulting probabilities were checked against IGoR. In a later analysis, TCR-TCR, TCR-HLA and TCR-CMV co-occurrence was scored with hypergeometric tests, and a repertoire-size bias correction was applied to TCR pairs. In a later analysis, false discovery rates were estimated by permuting HLA or CMV assignments 20 times. In a later analysis, co-occurring TCRs were grouped with DBSCAN, and TCRdist sequence similarity was added when clustering was performed within HLA-allele-positive subsets. For co-occurrence clustering, repertoires with fewer than 30,000 or more than 120,000 public chains were excluded, along with roughly 5 repertoires with anomalous nucleotide sharing. Here the immuneACCESS table is served through TCRdb, limited to in-frame sequences with V and J called. Missing clones are a known gap in these copies; in checked studies unresolved V genes cover under half, and the rest lacks a known reason. Clone size and V and J calls were adopted from that table, with D and trimming inferred from the DNA. This sample gives 150,000 to 200,000 clones in total; 72% of them show up just once. In total, the top ten clones hold about 2.5% of the sample.

CDR1 and CDR2, looked up from the germline V gene (reference sequence), are MNHNY and SVGAGI. A distance of 10 bases separates the germline ends of V and J, which lose 6 bases and 1 base respectively. The CDR3, cysteine through phenylalanine, is 13 amino acids long. Only the CDR3 part of the read is kept: 39 bases, read in frame from the first base. General study outcomes and caveats: Cytomegalovirus status was reported to be diagnosed by the classifier with high specificity and sensitivity in both the original and validation cohorts. Because counts were too low, more than 15 rarely observed V segments, including chromosome 9 orphons, were excluded from the earlier analysis of 500 to 700 of the donors. When HLA alleles, especially DR and DQ, strongly co-occurred, attributing TCR associations to individual alleles was difficult. Several of the top co-occurrence clusters appeared to be linked to parvovirus B19, influenza, CMV and Epstein-Barr virus, according to a later analysis. Sequencing depth was assumed to be roughly uniform across donors in the presence/absence analyses, though that assumption may not hold. CMV serostatus was the only immune exposure information available for the cohort. In vitro tests confirmed that three of the cytomegalovirus-associated TCR beta chains recognize cytomegalovirus antigens. In a later analysis, some 17,000 TCR beta sequences were associated with specific HLA alleles at a false discovery rate of 0.05. According to a later analysis, TCR association rates differed among HLA loci, with DRB1 alleles showing the most associated TCRs and HLA-C alleles showing the fewest. While some public TCRs were present in many individuals, most TCR sequences turned up only very rarely across donors. According to a later analysis, most CMV-associated TCR beta chains appeared to be HLA-restricted, and the HLA associations seemed to be driven largely by CMV exposure. The authors suggested that the approach could potentially be extended to other disease states and immunological phenotypes. Some IMGT-functional V segments, including TRBV6-2 and TRBV6-3, could not be distinguished by the 87-base-pair reads and were therefore excluded. In a later analysis, HLA-associated TCR beta chains showed more clonal expansion and lower generation probabilities than non-associated chains that were equally common. The study gave a list of under 200 TCR beta chains associated with cytomegalovirus. A cluster of highly shared sequence variants was judged likely to be a technical artifact of the sequencing pipeline. In this cohort, only TCR beta chains were sequenced, and detectable features were limited by the absence of alpha or paired-chain data. A later genetic analysis associated a missense DCLRE1C variant with V-gene and J-gene trimming of TCR beta chains, and an independent cohort replicated the association. A further reported finding was that TCR beta sequences accurately predicted the HLA-A and HLA-B alleles for most subjects in the first cohort. Linkage disequilibrium might explain the correlated functional status among segregating V segments, but an unknown experimental factor could not be excluded. Compared with the approximately 710-donor mean, donors in an Asian-associated ancestry cluster had fewer N-insertions in productive TCRs, according to a later genetic analysis. Because HLA typing was missing for some donors at each locus, association tests included only the typed subset. In an earlier analysis of under 600 of the donors, most TCR beta V segments were observed in productive rearrangements about 90% or about 30% of the time, broadly matching IMGT annotations.

Sequences were obtained from PBMCs. The sequence joins TRBV6-6 to TRBJ2-7; a tentative D call is TRBD2 (5 bases match). This TCR was sampled from a human donor in good health. The CDR3 region reads CASRSRGSYEQYF. The bases read TGTGCCAGCAGATCGCGCGGGTCCTACGAGCAGTACTTC.